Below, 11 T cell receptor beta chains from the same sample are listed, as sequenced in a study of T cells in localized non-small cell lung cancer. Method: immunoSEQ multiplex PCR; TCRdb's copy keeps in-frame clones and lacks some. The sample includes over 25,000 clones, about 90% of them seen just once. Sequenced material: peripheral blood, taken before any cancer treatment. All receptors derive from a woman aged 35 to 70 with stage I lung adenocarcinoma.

The CDR3: CASSLSGGGYEQYF. CDR3 nucleotides: TGTGCCAGCAGCTTATCCGGCGGGGGATACGAGCAGTACTTC. V and J are TRBV11-2 and TRBJ2-7, with TRBD2 matching over 7 bases. This CDR3 region has 14 residues. J was trimmed by 4 bases and V by 2 bases; bases with no gene match: 5. Germline V gene data show CDR1 as SGHAT and CDR2 as FQNNGV.

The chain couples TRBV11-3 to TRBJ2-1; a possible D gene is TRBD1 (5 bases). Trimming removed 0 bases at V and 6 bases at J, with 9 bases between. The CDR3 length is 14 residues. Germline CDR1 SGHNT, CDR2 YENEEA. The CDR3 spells CASSLDPRGNEQFF. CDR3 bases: TGTGCCAGCAGCTTAGATCCAAGGGGCAATGAGCAGTTCTTC.

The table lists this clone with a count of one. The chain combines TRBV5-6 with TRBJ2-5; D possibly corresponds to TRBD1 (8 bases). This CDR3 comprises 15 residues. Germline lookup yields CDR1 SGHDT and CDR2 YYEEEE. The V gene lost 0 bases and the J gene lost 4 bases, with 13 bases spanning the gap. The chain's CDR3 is CASSLGTGRGETQYF. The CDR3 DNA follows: TGTGCCAGCAGCTTGGGGACAGGGAGGGGAGAGACCCAGTACTTC. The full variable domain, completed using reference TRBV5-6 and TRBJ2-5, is DAGVTQSPTHLIKTRGQQVTLRCSPKSGHDTVSWYQQALGQGPQFIFQYYEEEERQRGNFPDRFSGHQFPNYSSELNVNALLLGDSALYLCASSLGTGRGETQYFGPGTRLLVL.

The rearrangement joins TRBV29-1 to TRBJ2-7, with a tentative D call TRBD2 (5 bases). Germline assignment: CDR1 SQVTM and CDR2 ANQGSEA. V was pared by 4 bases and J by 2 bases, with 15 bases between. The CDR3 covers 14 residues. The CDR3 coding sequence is TGCAGCGTTGTTAGATCCAGCGGTCCCTACGAGCAGTACTTC. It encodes CSVVRSSGPYEQYF.

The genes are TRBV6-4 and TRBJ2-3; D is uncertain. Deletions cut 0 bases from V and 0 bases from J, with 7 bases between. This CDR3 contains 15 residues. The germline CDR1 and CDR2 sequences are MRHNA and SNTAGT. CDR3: CASSDSHDSTDTQYF. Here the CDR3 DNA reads TGTGCCAGCAGTGACTCACATGATAGCACAGATACGCAGTATTTT.

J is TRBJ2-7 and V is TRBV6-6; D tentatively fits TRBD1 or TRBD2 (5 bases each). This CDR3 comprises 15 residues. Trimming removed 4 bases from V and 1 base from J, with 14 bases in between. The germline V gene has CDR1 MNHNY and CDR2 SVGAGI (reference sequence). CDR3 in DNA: TGTGCCAGCAGTTCCCGGGGCCACTCATCCTACGAGCAGTACTTC. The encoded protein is CASSSRGHSSYEQYF.

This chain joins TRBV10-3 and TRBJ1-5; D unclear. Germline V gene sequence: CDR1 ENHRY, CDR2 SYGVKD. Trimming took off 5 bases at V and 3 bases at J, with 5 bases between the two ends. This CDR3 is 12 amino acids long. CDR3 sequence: CAISPTNQPQHF. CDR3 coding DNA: TGTGCCATCAGTCCGACCAATCAGCCCCAGCATTTT.

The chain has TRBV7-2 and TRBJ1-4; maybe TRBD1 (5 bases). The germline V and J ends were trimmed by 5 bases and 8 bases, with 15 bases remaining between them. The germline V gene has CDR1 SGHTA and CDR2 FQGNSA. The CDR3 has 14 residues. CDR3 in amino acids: CASSPAGLREKLFF. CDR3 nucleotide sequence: TGTGCCAGCAGCCCAGCGGGGCTGAGGGAAAAACTGTTTTTT.

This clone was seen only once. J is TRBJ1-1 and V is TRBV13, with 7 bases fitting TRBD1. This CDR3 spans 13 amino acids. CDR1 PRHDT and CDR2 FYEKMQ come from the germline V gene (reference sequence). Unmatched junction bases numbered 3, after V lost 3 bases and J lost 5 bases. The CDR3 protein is CASSFDRDTEAFF. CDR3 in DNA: TGTGCCAGCAGCTTTGACAGGGATACTGAAGCTTTCTTT.

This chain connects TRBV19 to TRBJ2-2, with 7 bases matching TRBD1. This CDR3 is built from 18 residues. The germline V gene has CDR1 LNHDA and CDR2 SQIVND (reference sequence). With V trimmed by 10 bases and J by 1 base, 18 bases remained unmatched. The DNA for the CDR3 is TGTGCCACCTCCCCCGACAGGGTGCGGAGACGGAACACCGGGGAGCTGTTTTTT. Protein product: CATSPDRVRRRNTGELFF.

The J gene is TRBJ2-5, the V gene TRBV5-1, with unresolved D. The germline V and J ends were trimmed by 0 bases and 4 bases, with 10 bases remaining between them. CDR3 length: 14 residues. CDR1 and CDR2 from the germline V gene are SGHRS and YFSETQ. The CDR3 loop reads CASSLDFVGETQYF. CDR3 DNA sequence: TGCGCCAGCAGCTTGGATTTTGTCGGAGAGACCCAGTACTTC.